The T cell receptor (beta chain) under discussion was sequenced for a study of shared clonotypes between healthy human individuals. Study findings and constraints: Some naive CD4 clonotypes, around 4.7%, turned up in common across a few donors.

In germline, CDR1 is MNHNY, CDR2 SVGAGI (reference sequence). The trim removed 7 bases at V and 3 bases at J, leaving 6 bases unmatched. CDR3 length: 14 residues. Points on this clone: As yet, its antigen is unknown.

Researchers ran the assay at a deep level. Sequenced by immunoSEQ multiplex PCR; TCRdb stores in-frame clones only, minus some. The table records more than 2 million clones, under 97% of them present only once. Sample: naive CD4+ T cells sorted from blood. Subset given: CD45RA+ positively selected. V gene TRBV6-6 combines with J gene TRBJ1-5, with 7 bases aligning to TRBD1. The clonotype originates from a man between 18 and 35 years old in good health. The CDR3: CASKEGGINQPQHF. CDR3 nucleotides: TGTGCCAGCAAGGAAGGGGGCATCAATCAGCCCCAGCATTTT.